Below are 27 T cell receptor beta chains sequenced from a single sample in a study of response to subunit inactivated influenza vaccine. TCRdb reanalysed the RT-PCR reads using MiXCR and keeps one entry per CDR3 protein. The sample shows 550,000 to 800,000 distinct CDR3 sequences, around a sixth of them seen only once. Sequenced here: PBMCs from blood, sampled 11 to 12 days after vaccination. These receptors were taken from a man aged 50 to 59 who received an inactivated influenza vaccine.

This clonotype was counted a few times. The chain employs TRBV30 and TRBJ2-7, with D possibly TRBD1 on 5 matching bases. The CDR3 is 14 amino acids. Germline V gives CDR1 GTSNPN, CDR2 SVGIG (reference sequence). V was shortened by 2 bases and J by 5 bases, with 16 bases between the two germline ends. CDR3 residues: CAWSLIGQGDEQYF. The CDR3 region has the DNA TGTGCCTGGAGTTTAATCGGCCAGGGTGACGAGCAGTACTTC.

In regard to this clonotype: A junction boundary mismatches the germline segment, possibly from a read error. This chain connects TRBV5-1 to TRBJ1-4; maybe TRBD1 (5 bases). There are 14 residues in the CDR3. Germline-derived CDR1 and CDR2 are SGHRS and YFSETQ. The CDR3 DNA is TGCGTCAGCAGCGGAGGCAGGGAGAGAGAAAAACTGTTTTTT. Its translation is CVSSGGREREKLFF.

The chain recombines TRBV18 with TRBJ2-6, with 8 bases fitting TRBD1. The CDR3 is 18 amino acids. Germline V gene data show CDR1 as KGHSH and CDR2 as LQKENI. The V gene end was trimmed by 6 bases and the J gene end by 0 bases; junction bases not matched to a gene: 10. CDR3 DNA sequence: TGTGCCAGCTCGAGGACAGGGCCTGAGAACTCTGGGGCCAACGTCCTGACTTTC. Its translation is CASSRTGPENSGANVLTF.

The sample holds many counts of this clonotype. The V gene is TRBV5-1, the J gene TRBJ2-4; D is ambiguous. Germline V lookup: CDR1 SGHRS, CDR2 YFSETQ. The CDR3 is made up of 13 amino acids. The V and J ends lost 7 bases and 0 bases respectively, with 8 bases between them. The CDR3 coding sequence is TGCGCCAGCCCCCGCTTAGCCAAAAACATTCAGTACTTC. Its protein is CASPRLAKNIQYF.

The V call is TRBV11-2, the J call TRBJ2-7; 8 nucleotides align to TRBD2. CDR1 is SGHAT and CDR2 is FQNNGV in the germline V gene. Trimming took 5 bases from V and 6 from J; bases not matched to a gene: 9. This CDR3 is 14 amino acids long. CDR3 residues: CASSPGTRALEQYF. The CDR3 nucleotides are TGTGCCAGCAGCCCCGGGACTAGGGCCCTCGAGCAGTACTTC.

This clonotype was recorded a few times. This chain links TRBV28 with TRBJ2-1; 7 bases map to TRBD2. The CDR3 covers 16 residues. Germline values: CDR1 MDHEN, CDR2 SYDVKM. With 1 base clipped from V and 5 bases from J, the junction kept 8 bases outside the gene matches. The CDR3 loop is CASSLFGAGRDNEQFF. The CDR3 DNA follows: TGTGCCAGCAGTTTATTCGGAGCGGGAAGAGACAATGAGCAGTTCTTC.

This clonotype has a handful of counts. In DNA form, the CDR3 reads TGTGCCAGCAGTGCAGGGATTTACTCCTACGAGCAGTACTTC. Its protein is CASSAGIYSYEQYF. The chain has TRBV6-2 or TRBV6-3 and TRBJ2-7; D possibly corresponds to TRBD1 (5 bases). V was pared by 5 bases and J by 0 bases, with 11 bases between. Germline CDR1 and CDR2: MNHEY and SVGEGT. The CDR3 loop spans 14 amino acids.

This clonotype was found a few times. The CDR3 protein is CASRIRSNEQFF. The CDR3 DNA sequence: TGTGCCAGCAGAATCAGGAGCAATGAGCAGTTCTTC. The chain has TRBV12-3 or TRBV12-4 and TRBJ2-1; D not resolved. Trimming stripped 6 bases from V and 6 bases from J, with 9 bases between. CDR3 length equals 12 residues.

This chain links TRBV25-1 with TRBJ1-6; possibly TRBD1 for D (6 bases). V was clipped by 4 bases and J by 7 bases, with 8 bases between them. CDR3 length: 13 amino acids. Germline values: CDR1 MGHDK, CDR2 SYGVNS. In nucleotides, the CDR3 is TGTGCCAGCAGTGGGGACAAGAATTCACCCCTCCACTTT. Translating it yields CASSGDKNSPLHF.

This clonotype was found a few times. The chain couples TRBV3-1 to TRBJ2-1; D unresolved. The CDR3 is made up of 14 amino acids. The V gene lost 0 bases and the J gene lost 6 bases, with 9 bases spanning the gap. The germline V gene has CDR1 LGHDT and CDR2 YNNKEL (reference sequence). The CDR3 bases are TGTGCCAGCAGCCAAGACTTGGTGGCCAATGAGCAGTTCTTC. It is translated as CASSQDLVANEQFF.

This clonotype was seen ten or more times. The rearrangement links TRBV5-1 to TRBJ2-5; a weak D match, TRBD2 (5 bases). CDR1 and CDR2 (germline): SGHRS, YFSETQ. This CDR3 is built from 13 residues. The V end lost 2 bases, the J end lost 2 bases, and 7 bases lay between the germline ends. Here the CDR3 DNA reads TGCGCCAGCAGCTTAGCGGAACAAGAGACCCAGTACTTC. This codes for CASSLAEQETQYF.

This clonotype was detected many times. The chain joins TRBV12-3 or TRBV12-4 to TRBJ2-3; 10 positions match TRBD2. CDR3 size: 15 residues. The V segment lost 7 bases and the J segment 2 bases; nucleotides outside the gene matches: 6. The CDR3 loop is CASNLGTSDTDTQYF. CDR3 in DNA: TGTGCCAGCAACCTTGGGACTAGCGACACAGATACGCAGTATTTT.

The chain joins TRBV6-1 to TRBJ2-1; the match to TRBD2 covers 10 bases. The CDR3 sequence is 16 residues long. Trimming at V came to 6 bases and at J to 0 bases, leaving 5 bases not matched to a gene. Germline-derived CDR1 and CDR2 are MNHNS and SASEGT. The CDR3 nucleotides are TGTGCCAGCAGGCTATCTAGCGGGAGCTCCTACAATGAGCAGTTCTTC. Amino acids: CASRLSSGSSYNEQFF.

This clonotype was detected a few times. The chain links TRBV7-2 to TRBJ2-4, with TRBD1 as a possible D gene (6 bases). Germline CDR1 SGHTA, CDR2 FQGNSA. The CDR3 extends over 12 amino acids. V lost 1 base, J lost 16 bases, and 14 bases lay in between. Here the CDR3 reads CASSLDSDRLYF. CDR3 in DNA: TGTGCCAGCAGCTTAGATTCCGACAGGCTCTACTTC.

In this sample, this clonotype turned up a few times. The chain employs TRBV7-3 and TRBJ2-3; 12 bases agree with TRBD2. The length of the CDR3 is 17 residues. Per germline, CDR1 SGHTA and CDR2 FQGTGA. V gave up 6 bases and J gave up 0 bases; unmatched junction bases: 7. The CDR3 DNA is TGTGCCAGCAGTACTCGGACTAGCGGGACTAGCACAGATACGCAGTATTTT. Its protein is CASSTRTSGTSTDTQYF. The full variable domain, with the rest looked up from reference TRBV7-3 and TRBJ2-3, is GAGVSQTPSNKVTEKGKYVELRCDPISGHTALYWYRQSLGQGPEFLIYFQGTGAADDSGLPNDRFFAVRPEGSVSTLKIQRTERGDSAVYLCASSTRTSGTSTDTQYFGPGTRLTVL.

This clonotype was recorded many times. V usage is TRBV7-8 and J usage is TRBJ2-5, with D possibly being TRBD1 (6 bases). V was shortened by 9 bases and J by 5 bases, with 16 bases between the two germline ends. The CDR3 extends over 13 amino acids. CDR1 and CDR2 (germline): SGHVS, FQNEAQ. CDR3 nucleotides: TGTGCCAGTAGCAGGGGTGTCGGGGAGACCCAGTACTTC. This gives the protein CASSRGVGETQYF.

A few counts support this clonotype. V and J are TRBV29-1 and TRBJ2-3; D gene uncertain. Looked up from germline, CDR1 is SQVTM and CDR2 is ANQGSEA. Trimming cost V 3 bases and J 2 bases, with 6 bases left between them. This CDR3 region has 12 residues. DNA for the CDR3: TGCAGCGTTGAGGGGATCACAGATACGCAGTATTTT. Translating it yields CSVEGITDTQYF.

This sequence joins TRBV6-5 and TRBJ2-5; tentative D call: TRBD2 (5 bases). The V gene lost 2 bases and the J gene lost 1 base, with 20 bases spanning the gap. The germline V gene encodes CDR1 MNHEY and CDR2 SVGAGI. The CDR3 loop spans 18 amino acids. In nucleotides, the CDR3 is TGTGCCAGCAGTTACAGTCCGGCTAGGCGGGCCGCCCAAGAGACCCAGTACTTC. Its translation is CASSYSPARRAAQETQYF.

This clonotype was counted between two and nine times. This chain uses TRBV3-1 with TRBJ2-5; the match to TRBD2 covers 9 bases. V gave up 4 bases and J gave up 1 base; unmatched junction bases: 13. The CDR3 loop spans 18 amino acids. CDR1 is LGHDT and CDR2 is YNNKEL in the germline V gene (reference sequence). The CDR3 loop reads CASSPGQTSGPTQETQYF. CDR3 nucleotide sequence: TGTGCCAGCAGCCCGGGACAAACTAGCGGGCCCACCCAAGAGACCCAGTACTTC.

In this sample, this clonotype turned up many times. The chain joins TRBV15 to TRBJ2-7; possibly TRBD2 for D (6 bases). CDR1 is LNHNV, CDR2 YYDKDF, per germline (reference sequence). This CDR3 spans 16 amino acids. Between the trimmed V and J ends, which lost 0 bases and 0 bases, there was a span of 12 bases. The CDR3, as DNA: TGTGCCACCAGCAGAGATCGGTTGGGGGGCTCCTACGAGCAGTACTTC. This translates into CATSRDRLGGSYEQYF.

V usage is TRBV28 and J usage is TRBJ2-1; possibly TRBD1 or TRBD2 for D (5 bases each). In germline, CDR1 is MDHEN, CDR2 SYDVKM. The CDR3 runs 15 residues. With 1 base removed from V and 5 bases from J, the gap between germline ends came to 12 bases. In nucleotides, the CDR3 is TGTGCCAGCAGTTTATTTACGGGACCACACAATGAGCAGTTCTTC. Translation gives CASSLFTGPHNEQFF.

This clonotype was picked up a small number of times. The CDR3 nucleotides are TGCAGCGTTGACCCCGCGGGGCGGGTTTATGGCTACACCTTC. Amino acid sequence: CSVDPAGRVYGYTF. This chain connects TRBV29-1 to TRBJ1-2; D perhaps matches TRBD1 (5 bases). Germline V gene data show CDR1 as SQVTM and CDR2 as ANQGSEA. This CDR3 is built from 14 residues. V lost 3 bases and J 5 bases, leaving 16 bases between the germline ends.

This clonotype was counted between two and nine times. The J gene is TRBJ2-2, the V gene TRBV12-3 or TRBV12-4, with D tentatively TRBD1 (6 bases). This CDR3 has 14 amino acids. V was pared by 3 bases and J by 7 bases, with 12 bases between. The DNA of the CDR3 is TGTGCCAGCAGTTTCGGCCTAGGGGGCGGGGAGCTGTTTTTT. It codes for CASSFGLGGGELFF.

The chain has TRBV7-2 and TRBJ2-5; D is possibly TRBD1 (7 bases). Between the trimmed V and J ends, which lost 1 base and 2 bases, there was a span of 14 bases. The CDR3 loop spans 16 amino acids. Per the germline V gene, CDR1 is SGHTA and CDR2 is FQGNSA. In DNA form, the CDR3 reads TGTGCCAGCAGCTTAGGGCAGGGGGGTCGGCAAGAGACCCAGTACTTC. This encodes CASSLGQGGRQETQYF.

The table lists this clonotype with a few counts. This chain uses TRBV28 with TRBJ1-5; D call uncertain. This CDR3 comprises 12 residues. V was cut by 2 bases and J by 7 bases, with 6 bases left in between. Per germline, CDR1 MDHEN and CDR2 SYDVKM. CDR3 nucleotide sequence: TGTGCCAGCAGTTTACTACGACAGCCCCAGCATTTT. Protein sequence: CASSLLRQPQHF.

The chain is built from TRBV4-3 and TRBJ2-2, with 14 bases fitting TRBD2. The CDR3 has 18 amino acids. CDR1 is LGHNA, CDR2 YSLEER, per germline. V lost 3 bases to trimming and J lost 4 bases; unmatched junction nucleotides: 7. The CDR3: CASSQRLAGGPSTGELFF. CDR3 in DNA: TGCGCCAGCAGCCAGAGACTAGCGGGAGGGCCAAGCACCGGGGAGCTGTTTTTT.

This clonotype was detected ten times or more. V usage is TRBV28 and J usage is TRBJ1-4; D remains unclear. With 6 bases removed from V and 5 bases from J, the gap between germline ends came to 7 bases. CDR1 is MDHEN and CDR2 is SYDVKM in the germline V gene. This CDR3 comprises 12 residues. The CDR3 loop is CASSPWNEKLFF. CDR3 nucleotides: TGTGCCAGCAGCCCCTGGAATGAAAAACTGTTTTTT.